This record covers a single T cell receptor beta chain. The sample belongs to a study of early T cells in non-severe SARS-CoV-2 infection. TCRdb analysed the 5' RACE reads with MiXCR anew, one entry per CDR3 protein. The sample carries tens of thousands of distinct CDR3 sequences, roughly a fifth recorded once. V lost 5 bases and J 3 bases, leaving 11 bases between the germline ends. The CDR3 has 14 residues. Germline CDR1 and CDR2: SEHNR and FQNEAQ (reference sequence). The V gene is TRBV7-9, the J gene TRBJ2-1; D perhaps matches TRBD1 (5 bases). This TCR came from an adult who was a healthcare worker with PCR-confirmed SARS-CoV-2 infection or an uninfected control (not recorded which). This material consisted of whole blood, taken at baseline. The CDR3 region is CASSTPTDYNEQFF. DNA for the CDR3: TGTGCCAGCAGCACCCCGACAGACTACAATGAGCAGTTCTTC.